A single sample gave rise to the 20 T cell receptor beta chains below, sequenced in a study of OX40 agonist ivuxolimab in advanced cancers. The library came from the immunoSEQ multiplex PCR assay. As stored in TCRdb, this immuneACCESS dataset retains in-frame rearrangements with V and J assigned. A fraction of the clones does not appear; measured against another copy, unresolved V genes explain less than half of the discrepancy, and the remainder lacks a known reason. This sample holds over 35,000 clones; 80% to 90% were observed only once. The ten largest account for 4% to 5% of the sample. The sequencing used CD4+ or CD8+ T cells sorted from blood, collected in a trial of the OX40 agonist ivuxolimab. The receptor source for this set is an adult with an advanced solid tumor such as melanoma, head and neck, liver or kidney cancer.

The chain joins TRBV11-3 to TRBJ2-2, with TRBD2 matching over 7 bases. CDR1 is SGHNT, CDR2 YENEEA, per germline. Trimming removed 4 bases from V and 1 base from J; junction bases left unmatched: 6. CDR3 length: 16 amino acids. The CDR3 is CASSWRSGGNTGELFF. The DNA of the CDR3 is TGTGCCAGCAGCTGGCGATCGGGGGGGAACACCGGGGAGCTGTTTTTT.

The chain couples TRBV19 to TRBJ2-7; D is perhaps TRBD2 (5 bases). V was clipped by 2 bases and J by 3 bases, with 14 bases between them. The germline gives CDR1 LNHDA, CDR2 SQIVND (reference sequence). The CDR3 spans 15 residues. The CDR3 DNA follows: TGTGCCAGTAGTATATTTCTGGGAGTAAACTACGAGCAGTACTTC. As protein: CASSIFLGVNYEQYF.

This clone is a singleton in its sample. This sequence joins TRBV6-1 and TRBJ2-1, with no clear D. Germline V CDR1 and CDR2: MNHNS, SASEGT. The length of the CDR3 is 14 residues. V was pared by 6 bases and J by 0 bases, with 9 bases between. The CDR3: CASRSESSYNEQFF. CDR3 nucleotides: TGTGCCAGCAGGAGCGAGAGCTCCTACAATGAGCAGTTCTTC.

This clone was observed once. This chain connects TRBV7-3 to TRBJ2-5; 7 bases align to TRBD2. Germline V gives CDR1 SGHTA, CDR2 FQGTGA. This CDR3 region has 15 residues. With 5 bases clipped from V and 1 base from J, the junction kept 7 bases outside the gene matches. Here the CDR3 DNA reads TGTGCCAGCAGCCGCCTGGGACTACCCCAAGAGACCCAGTACTTC. Translating it yields CASSRLGLPQETQYF.

The chain is built from TRBV18 and TRBJ1-3; unclear D gene. This CDR3 has 15 amino acids. V lost 5 bases to trimming and J lost 3 bases, with 14 bases between them. The germline gives CDR1 KGHSH, CDR2 LQKENI. The CDR3 here is CASSYQRDFGNTIYF. The CDR3 region has the DNA TGTGCCAGCTCATATCAGCGAGACTTTGGAAACACCATATATTTT.

The chain has TRBV28 and TRBJ1-5; 9 nucleotides line up with TRBD1. The CDR3 is made up of 17 amino acids. Germline V gives CDR1 MDHEN, CDR2 SYDVKM. J gave up 4 bases and V 6 bases, and 13 bases lay outside the gene matches. CDR3 region: CASRETWGQGANQPQHF. Written as DNA, the CDR3 is TGTGCCAGCAGGGAAACGTGGGGACAGGGAGCGAATCAGCCCCAGCATTTT.

The rearrangement links TRBV15 to TRBJ1-5, with 7 nucleotides matching TRBD1. V lost 0 bases and J lost 2; bases outside the gene matches: 7. This CDR3 is built from 17 residues. CDR1 is LNHNV, CDR2 YYDKDF, per germline (reference sequence). CDR3 coding DNA: TGTGCCACCAGCAGAGATGGATACGGACAGGGCAATCAGCCCCAGCATTTT. Protein: CATSRDGYGQGNQPQHF. Based on the CDR3 plus reference TRBV15 and TRBJ1-5, the full variable domain is DAMVIQNPRYQVTQFGKPVTLSCSQTLNHNVMYWYQQKSSQAPKLLFHYYDKDFNNEADTPDNFQSRRPNTSFCFLDIRSPGLGDTAMYLCATSRDGYGQGNQPQHFGDGTRLSIL.

About this clone itself: The sample contains more than one DNA sequence encoding this CDR3. The genes are TRBV5-1 and TRBJ1-1; possibly TRBD1 for D (5 bases). Trimming pared 0 bases from V and 0 bases from J, leaving 15 bases between. Germline V lookup: CDR1 SGHRS, CDR2 YFSETQ. This CDR3 is 17 amino acids long. The CDR3 region is CASSLGGGWGMNTEAFF. The DNA for the CDR3 is TGCGCCAGCAGCTTGGGGGGGGGTTGGGGCATGAACACTGAAGCTTTCTTT.

The chain uses TRBV29-1 and TRBJ2-7; no firm D call. V lost 5 bases to trimming and J lost 4 bases, with 15 bases between them. The CDR3 covers 13 residues. CDR1 SQVTM and CDR2 ANQGSEA come from the germline V gene. The CDR3: CSVRVSASYEQYF. For the CDR3, the DNA is TGCAGCGTTCGGGTCTCGGCCTCTTACGAGCAGTACTTC.

This chain links TRBV6-5 with TRBJ2-7, with TRBD1 matching over 7 bases. V gave up 5 bases and J gave up 6 bases; unmatched junction bases: 10. This CDR3 contains 14 residues. Germline V gene sequence: CDR1 MNHEY, CDR2 SVGAGI. The CDR3 is CASSKGQTMAEQYF. As DNA, the CDR3 is TGTGCCAGCAGTAAGGGACAGACCATGGCCGAGCAGTACTTC.

The chain carries TRBV12-5 and TRBJ2-6; D is undetermined. Trimming took off 2 bases at V and 0 bases at J, with 8 bases between the two ends. Germline V gives CDR1 LGHNT, CDR2 FRNRAP. The CDR3 runs to 16 residues. CDR3 in amino acids: CASGLNRPSGANVLTF. CDR3 coding DNA: TGTGCTAGTGGTTTGAATCGGCCCTCTGGGGCCAACGTCCTGACTTTC.

The J gene is TRBJ2-2, the V gene TRBV19, with D tentatively TRBD1 (5 bases). Deletions cut 7 bases from V and 6 bases from J, with 18 bases between. CDR1 and CDR2 (germline): LNHDA, SQIVND (reference sequence). CDR3 length: 15 residues. CDR3 in DNA: TGTGCCAGTACCACCCTCAGGGCTAATGCCGGGGAGCTGTTTTTT. It translates to CASTTLRANAGELFF.

The CDR3 loop reads CASSQEAQSSYNSPLHF. The CDR3 coding sequence is TGCGCCAGCAGCCAAGAAGCCCAGAGCTCCTATAATTCACCCCTCCACTTT. The V and J genes are TRBV4-3 and TRBJ1-6; D is undetermined. The CDR3 is 17 residues long. Germline CDR1 reads LGHNA; CDR2 reads YSLEER. The V gene lost 0 bases and the J gene lost 0 bases, with 9 bases spanning the gap.

This chain joins TRBV19 and TRBJ1-5; 11 positions match TRBD1. V trimming: 3 bases; J trimming: 7 bases; junction bases outside the gene matches: 5. The length of the CDR3 is 15 residues. Germline-derived CDR1 and CDR2 are LNHDA and SQIVND (reference sequence). Written as DNA, the CDR3 is TGTGCCAGTAGTATTTGGGGACAGGGGGTCCAGCCCCAGCATTTT. Protein product: CASSIWGQGVQPQHF.

This clone turned up a few times. The chain links TRBV10-3 to TRBJ1-1; D remains ambiguous. The CDR3 extends over 13 amino acids. CDR1 and CDR2 (germline): ENHRY, SYGVKD. V shed 11 bases and J shed 4 bases, with 17 bases lying between them. The CDR3 region is CAASRDRTTEAFF. The CDR3, as DNA: TGTGCCGCCAGTCGAGACCGGACCACTGAAGCTTTCTTT.

The rearrangement joins TRBV5-6 to TRBJ1-5; 9 bases line up with TRBD1. The CDR3 spans 13 residues. Trimming cost V 4 bases and J 7 bases; bases outside gene matches: 3. Germline CDR1 reads SGHDT; CDR2 reads YYEEEE. The CDR3, as DNA: TGTGCCAGCAGCCGGACAGGGGACCAGCCCCAGCATTTT. It codes for CASSRTGDQPQHF.

The chain couples TRBV2 to TRBJ1-4; D gene unclear. CDR1 SNHLY and CDR2 FYNNEI come from the germline V gene. The CDR3 consists of 15 residues. Deletions cut 7 bases from V and 0 bases from J, with 12 bases between. CDR3 region: CASKWTEATNEKLFF. The CDR3 DNA is TGTGCCAGCAAATGGACGGAAGCAACTAATGAAAAACTGTTTTTT.

The CDR3 loop is CASSWDLQETQYF. CDR3 nucleotide sequence: TGTGCCAGCAGTTGGGACTTGCAAGAGACCCAGTACTTC. The rearrangement joins TRBV2 to TRBJ2-5; tentatively, D is TRBD2 (6 bases). From germline, CDR1 is SNHLY and CDR2 FYNNEI. This CDR3 spans 13 amino acids. Trimming removed 5 bases at V and 2 bases at J, with 9 bases between.

CDR3: CASSQEPLNQPQHF. CDR3 nucleotides: TGCGCCAGCAGCCAAGAGCCCCTAAATCAGCCCCAGCATTTT. V gene TRBV4-1 combines with J gene TRBJ1-5; D ambiguous. Germline assignment: CDR1 MGHRA and CDR2 YSYEKL. The V end lost 0 bases, the J end lost 4 bases, and 7 bases lay between the germline ends. This CDR3 region has 14 residues.

In this sample, this clone turned up once. The chain combines TRBV28 with TRBJ1-5; 7 bases align to TRBD1. The V and J ends lost 2 bases and 3 bases, in that order; junction bases with no gene match: 7. The CDR3 contains 16 residues. Germline V CDR1 and CDR2: MDHEN, SYDVKM. The CDR3 DNA reads TGTGCCAGCAGTTTAGTACAGGGGTTGGACAATCAGCCCCAGCATTTT. Encoded protein: CASSLVQGLDNQPQHF.